These 30 T cell receptor beta chains share one sample of origin, sequenced in a study of graft-versus-host responses after intestinal transplantation. TCRdb keeps only in-frame clones here, not all; method: immunoSEQ multiplex PCR. The table includes about 86,000 clones, less than 90% detected once. Their antigens are not known. The sample was unstimulated CD4+ T cells sorted from spleen or lymph node cells, taken before transplant. Source of these receptors: a human donor who was the organ donor for an intestinal transplant.

With respect to this clone: At one of its ends the junction is not consistent with the germline gene, which may arise from a read error. This chain uses TRBV23-1 with TRBJ2-7; maybe TRBD2 (6 bases). TRBV23-1 belongs to the ORF category, with a function that is uncertain. This CDR3 region has 11 residues. The CDR3 region is CASNPRRGCGF. The CDR3 nucleotides read TGCGCCAGCAACCCTAGGCGGGGCTGCGGCTTC.

The chain is built from TRBV12-5 and TRBJ2-7; D gene unclear. Germline CDR1 reads LGHNT; CDR2 reads FRNRAP. The CDR3 loop spans 16 amino acids. Deletions cut 0 bases from V and 2 bases from J, with 14 bases between. CDR3 amino acids: CASGLVVGRRTYEQYF. CDR3 coding DNA: TGTGCTAGTGGTTTGGTAGTTGGCAGGCGAACCTACGAGCAGTACTTC.

This chain links TRBV5-1 with TRBJ2-3; the match to TRBD2 covers 13 bases. The CDR3 loop spans 15 amino acids. J gave up 1 base and V 6 bases, and 2 bases lay outside the gene matches. Germline loops: CDR1 SGHRS, CDR2 YFSETQ. CDR3 amino acids: CASKTSGGGTDTQYF. The CDR3 coding sequence is TGCGCCAGCAAAACTAGCGGGGGGGGCACAGATACGCAGTATTTT.

This clone appeared a single time. The CDR3 loop reads CASRLTSGSKHEQFF. The CDR3 DNA sequence: TGTGCCAGCAGGCTAACTAGCGGGAGTAAGCATGAGCAGTTCTTC. The rearrangement links TRBV5-6 to TRBJ2-1, with 11 positions matching TRBD2. In germline, CDR1 is SGHDT, CDR2 YYEEEE. The CDR3 covers 15 residues. The trim removed 5 bases at V and 8 bases at J, leaving 9 bases unmatched.

The CDR3 DNA is TGTGCCAGCAGGGTCGGATGGGGGGAGGGCTACACCTTC. It is translated as CASRVGWGEGYTF. The chain links TRBV6-6 to TRBJ1-2, with D maybe TRBD1 (5 bases). V shed 6 bases and J shed 8 bases, with 16 bases lying between them. The CDR3 extends over 13 amino acids. Germline V gene data show CDR1 as MNHNY and CDR2 as SVGAGI (reference sequence).

The CDR3 DNA reads TGTGCCAGCACCGGGACTACCCTTACCCAAGAGACCCAGTACTTC. Its protein product is CASTGTTLTQETQYF. The rearrangement uses TRBV7-9 and TRBJ2-5; TRBD2 matches 7 bases. Germline CDR1 is SEHNR and CDR2 is FQNEAQ (reference sequence). V lost 7 bases, J lost 1 base, and 9 bases stayed unmatched. The CDR3 loop spans 15 amino acids.

This clone was picked up a small number of times. The genes are TRBV7-9 and TRBJ2-3; tentative D call: TRBD1 (5 bases). The CDR3 has 15 residues. CDR1 is SEHNR, CDR2 FQNEAQ, per germline (reference sequence). Trimming took 6 bases from V and 2 from J, leaving 15 bases between them. The CDR3 DNA reads as TGTGCCAGCAGACCCCCAAGGGGTCTCACAGATACGCAGTATTTT. Amino acid sequence: CASRPPRGLTDTQYF.

CDR3 nucleotide sequence: TGTGCCAGCAGCTTAGGTAGTAGTGATCAGCCCCAGCATTTT. As protein: CASSLGSSDQPQHF. This rearrangement joins TRBV7-9 to TRBJ1-5; D is unclear. Looked up from germline, CDR1 is SEHNR and CDR2 is FQNEAQ (reference sequence). V was cut by 1 base and J by 5 bases, with 9 bases left in between. The CDR3 contains 14 residues.

The rearrangement links TRBV5-4 to TRBJ1-4; possibly TRBD1 for D (6 bases). CDR1 SGHNT and CDR2 YYREEE come from the germline V gene (reference sequence). Trimming left V 4 bases short and J 0 bases short, with 7 bases between. CDR3 length equals 14 residues. In DNA form, the CDR3 reads TGTGCCAGCAGCCGGACAGCAACTAATGAAAAACTGTTTTTT. It encodes CASSRTATNEKLFF.

The chain links TRBV25-1 to TRBJ2-5, with a weak D call TRBD2 (5 bases). Germline loops: CDR1 MGHDK, CDR2 SYGVNS. The CDR3 is 16 residues long. Trimming removed 2 bases at V and 3 bases at J, with 16 bases between. DNA for the CDR3: TGTGCCAGCAGTGAAAACGGACTCCGGATAGAAGAGACCCAGTACTTC. Translated: CASSENGLRIEETQYF.

The chain employs TRBV4-1 and TRBJ2-1; D gene unclear. This CDR3 is 16 amino acids long. Germline V gene data show CDR1 as MGHRA and CDR2 as YSYEKL. The V and J ends lost 1 base and 5 bases respectively, with 15 bases between them. The CDR3 DNA reads TGCGCCAGCAGCCAAGCGCCCGCGGCCCCTAACAATGAGCAGTTCTTC. Translated, it gives CASSQAPAAPNNEQFF.

This sequence joins TRBV6-5 and TRBJ2-6; D gene ambiguous. Trimming took off 8 bases at V and 0 bases at J, with 11 bases between the two ends. CDR3 length: 15 amino acids. The germline V gene has CDR1 MNHEY and CDR2 SVGAGI. CDR3 nucleotide sequence: TGTGCCAGCGGTACTCTGAGCTCTGGGGCCAACGTCCTGACTTTC. Translated, it gives CASGTLSSGANVLTF.

The chain is built from TRBV27 and TRBJ2-1, with 9 bases matching TRBD2. The germline V gene encodes CDR1 MNHEY and CDR2 SMNVEV (reference sequence). Trimming removed 5 bases from V and 2 bases from J; junction bases left unmatched: 4. The CDR3 spans 15 residues. The chain's CDR3 is CASSRLAGPYNEQFF. The CDR3 DNA sequence: TGTGCCAGCAGTCGGCTAGCGGGACCCTACAATGAGCAGTTCTTC.

The J gene is TRBJ1-1, the V gene TRBV2; maybe TRBD1 (5 bases). V was trimmed by 4 bases and J by 0 bases, leaving 15 bases between them. The CDR3 runs to 16 residues. Germline V gene sequence: CDR1 SNHLY, CDR2 FYNNEI. CDR3: CASSGSDQGLNTEAFF. The CDR3 nucleotides are TGTGCCAGCAGTGGGAGTGATCAGGGCCTGAACACTGAAGCTTTCTTT.

The chain uses TRBV6-5 and TRBJ2-1; 14 nucleotides align to TRBD2. Germline lookup yields CDR1 MNHEY and CDR2 SVGAGI. Germline trimming cut 6 bases from V and 7 bases from J; bases unmatched to any gene: 5. The CDR3 loop spans 15 amino acids. The CDR3 DNA follows: TGTGCCAGCAGAGAAAGGACTAGCGGGGGGAATGAGCAGTTCTTC. Translation: CASRERTSGGNEQFF.

With regard to this clone: Other DNA sequences from this sample encode an identical CDR3 as well. The chain uses TRBV9 and TRBJ2-3, with TRBD2 identical over 10 bases. CDR3 length: 16 amino acids. Losses at the gene ends were 0 bases for V and 3 bases for J; bases not matched to a gene: 4. Germline V gives CDR1 SGDLS, CDR2 YYNGEE. The chain's CDR3 is CASSVDSSGSTDTQYF. The CDR3 region has the DNA TGTGCCAGCAGCGTAGACTCTAGCGGGAGTACAGATACGCAGTATTTT.

The chain combines TRBV5-1 with TRBJ1-1; 8 bases map to TRBD1. V lost 2 bases, J lost 6 bases, and 9 bases stayed unmatched. The CDR3 length is 15 residues. Germline lookup yields CDR1 SGHRS and CDR2 YFSETQ. The CDR3 is CASSLGQDRDAEAFF. CDR3 in DNA: TGCGCCAGCAGCTTAGGCCAGGACAGGGACGCTGAAGCTTTCTTT.

This clone was seen a single time. The chain combines TRBV5-4 with TRBJ1-2, with D unresolved. The CDR3 loop spans 16 amino acids. V shed 0 bases and J shed 1 base, with 13 bases lying between them. Per the germline V gene, CDR1 is SGHNT and CDR2 is YYREEE (reference sequence). The CDR3 is CASSLGYNLDNYGYTF. The CDR3 DNA sequence: TGTGCCAGCAGCTTGGGTTACAACCTTGATAACTATGGCTACACCTTC. The full variable domain, completed using reference TRBV5-4 and TRBJ1-2, is ETGVTQSPTHLIKTRGQQVTLRCSSQSGHNTVSWYQQALGQGPQFIFQYYREEENGRGNFPPRFSGLQFPNYSSELNVNALELDDSALYLCASSLGYNLDNYGYTFGSGTRLTVV.

The V call is TRBV5-4, the J call TRBJ2-1; 7 positions match TRBD2. The V and J ends lost 4 bases and 5 bases, in that order; junction bases with no gene match: 9. The CDR3 loop spans 15 amino acids. Per the germline V gene, CDR1 is SGHNT and CDR2 is YYREEE (reference sequence). In DNA, the CDR3 is TGTGCCAGCAGCCCCCTGCAGGGAGGGGACAATGAGCAGTTCTTC. Amino acid sequence: CASSPLQGGDNEQFF.

Only one count was recorded for this clone. This rearrangement joins TRBV10-2 to TRBJ2-1; perhaps TRBD2 as D (6 bases). Germline values: CDR1 WSHSY, CDR2 SAAADI. Between the trimmed V and J ends, which lost 3 bases and 12 bases, there was a span of 12 bases. This CDR3 region has 12 residues. In DNA form, the CDR3 reads TGCGCCAGCAGTGATCCGGGAGTCGGGCAGTTCTTC. Its protein is CASSDPGVGQFF.

Only one count was recorded for this clone. The chain employs TRBV28 and TRBJ1-2; 7 positions match TRBD1. CDR1 MDHEN and CDR2 SYDVKM come from the germline V gene. The ends lost 4 bases at V and 8 bases at J; junction bases unmatched: 7. The CDR3 totals 13 residues. The CDR3 region has the DNA TGTGCCAGCAGTTCCGACAGGGTGCGGGGCTACACCTTC. Translation: CASSSDRVRGYTF.

CDR3 DNA: TGTGCCAGCTCCCCTACCCCCCACGAGCAGTACTTC. Translated: CASSPTPHEQYF. The J gene is TRBJ2-7, the V gene TRBV18; D gene uncertain. The V gene lost 6 bases and the J gene lost 5 bases, with 11 bases spanning the gap. The CDR3 spans 12 residues. Germline V lookup: CDR1 KGHSH, CDR2 LQKENI. Full variable domain (missing parts from reference TRBV18 and TRBJ2-7): NAGVMQNPRHLVRRRGQEARLRCSPMKGHSHVYWYRQLPEEGLKFMVYLQKENIIDESGMPKERFSAEFPKEGPSILRIQQVVRGDSAAYFCASSPTPHEQYFGPGTRLTVT.

A single count supports this clone. The rearrangement links TRBV5-1 to TRBJ2-1; tentatively, D is TRBD2 (5 bases). Per the germline V gene, CDR1 is SGHRS and CDR2 is YFSETQ. CDR3 length: 12 residues. V was cut by 6 bases and J by 6 bases, with 10 bases left in between. CDR3 protein: CASIGLPNEQFF. The CDR3 bases are TGCGCCAGCATCGGACTGCCCAATGAGCAGTTCTTC.

The rearrangement uses TRBV4-2 and TRBJ2-5, with 10 bases identical to TRBD1. The CDR3 consists of 15 residues. The germline V gene has CDR1 LGHNA and CDR2 YNFKEQ. V lost 2 bases, J lost 5 bases, and 5 bases stayed unmatched. The CDR3 protein is CASSQPGQGIETQYF. Written as DNA, the CDR3 is TGTGCCAGCAGCCAACCGGGACAGGGGATTGAGACCCAGTACTTC.

The rearrangement joins TRBV7-2 to TRBJ2-1, with 10 nucleotides matching TRBD2. Germline assignment: CDR1 SGHTA and CDR2 FQGNSA. V was clipped by 5 bases and J by 10 bases; unmatched bases: 14. The CDR3 covers 16 residues. Here the CDR3 DNA reads TGTGCCAGCAGCCCGTACCAGCGGGAGGGCCTGCGGGAGCAGTTCTTC. Translation: CASSPYQREGLREQFF.

The rearrangement uses TRBV6-5 and TRBJ2-7; D is perhaps TRBD2 (5 bases). V lost 0 bases and J lost 4, with 13 bases in between. The CDR3 covers 15 residues. The germline V gene has CDR1 MNHEY and CDR2 SVGAGI. CDR3 in amino acids: CASSYSGSVRYEQYF. The CDR3 nucleotides read TGTGCCAGCAGTTACTCCGGTAGCGTGCGGTACGAGCAGTACTTC.

This clone was seen more than once but under ten times. The chain recombines TRBV5-1 with TRBJ2-7, with D possibly matching TRBD2 (5 bases). V was clipped by 4 bases and J by 4 bases, with 15 bases between them. There are 14 residues in the CDR3. From germline, CDR1 is SGHRS and CDR2 YFSETQ. CDR3 coding DNA: TGCGCCAGCAGCGAATTAACTGGGGAGTACGAGCAGTACTTC. Translated: CASSELTGEYEQYF.

This chain joins TRBV14 and TRBJ2-5; possible D gene TRBD1, 6 bases. This CDR3 is built from 14 residues. With 3 bases removed from V and 14 bases from J, the gap between germline ends came to 22 bases. CDR1 and CDR2 (germline): SGHDN, FVKESK. The CDR3: CASSHANQGGRLYF. CDR3 nucleotides: TGTGCCAGCAGCCATGCAAATCAAGGGGGTAGGCTTTACTTC.

The chain joins TRBV11-1 to TRBJ2-7; 7 nucleotides match TRBD2. Germline V CDR1 and CDR2: SGHAT, FQDESV (reference sequence). The V and J ends lost 5 bases and 2 bases, in that order; junction bases with no gene match: 21. This CDR3 has 19 amino acids. The CDR3 DNA reads as TGTGCCAGCAGCCTCACGACCCAACCGGGACGGGGGGTTACCTACGAGCAGTACTTC. Amino acid sequence: CASSLTTQPGRGVTYEQYF.

The gene calls are TRBV5-1 and TRBJ2-3; TRBD2 is a possible D gene (7 bases). In germline, CDR1 is SGHRS, CDR2 YFSETQ. V was shortened by 3 bases and J by 5 bases, with 19 bases between the two germline ends. There are 16 residues in the CDR3. CDR3 residues: CASSWDVGGHEDTQYF. The CDR3 nucleotides read TGCGCCAGCAGCTGGGATGTGGGGGGGCATGAAGATACGCAGTATTTT. Based on the CDR3 plus reference TRBV5-1 and TRBJ2-3, the full variable domain is KAGVTQTPRYLIKTRGQQVTLSCSPISGHRSVSWYQQTPGQGLQFLFEYFSETQRNKGNFPGRFSGRQFSNSRSEMNVSTLELGDSALYLCASSWDVGGHEDTQYFGPGTRLTVL.